Below, 4 T cell receptor beta chains from the same sample are listed, as sequenced in a study of blood T cells in healthy people across ages. A second roughly 6 to 11 cycle PCR used barcoded and J-beta primers. MiXCR, run by TCRdb on the 5' RACE reads, gives a single entry per CDR3 protein. Counted here are some 790,000 distinct CDR3 sequences, 29% occurring once; the ten biggest clones make up roughly a sixth. The sequencing input was blood. The source is a woman older than 75 in good health.

This chain links TRBV11-2 with TRBJ1-3; D gene unclear. The V and J ends lost 3 bases and 0 bases respectively, with 6 bases between them. The CDR3 runs 14 residues. Germline CDR1 is SGHAT and CDR2 is FQNNGV. In DNA form, the CDR3 reads TGTGCCAGCAGCTTTGGTGACTCTGGAAACACCATATATTTT. This codes for CASSFGDSGNTIYF.

The sample holds many counts of this clonotype. The CDR3 DNA sequence: TGTGCCAGCAGCCAGCGCGGGGCGGGCTACGAGCAGTACTTC. Amino acids: CASSQRGAGYEQYF. The chain combines TRBV3-1 with TRBJ2-7, with D tentatively TRBD2 (6 bases). This CDR3 is built from 14 residues. Trimming shortened V by 3 bases and J by 3 bases, and 12 bases separated the two germline ends. Per germline, CDR1 LGHDT and CDR2 YNNKEL (reference sequence).

This clonotype was seen a few times. The chain joins TRBV4-2 to TRBJ1-4, with a possible D match to TRBD1 (6 bases). Trimming removed 1 base from V and 4 bases from J, with 16 bases in between. Germline loops: CDR1 LGHNA, CDR2 YNFKEQ. The CDR3 consists of 17 residues. The CDR3 protein is CASSQGITGPDNEKLFF. Here the CDR3 DNA reads TGTGCCAGCAGCCAAGGAATTACAGGGCCCGATAATGAAAAACTGTTTTTT.

This clonotype came up a few times. The chain couples TRBV9 to TRBJ2-3; no firm D call. Looked up from germline, CDR1 is SGDLS and CDR2 is YYNGEE. This CDR3 region has 14 residues. The ends were cut back, 2 bases at V and 6 bases at J, with 13 bases in the middle. CDR3 in amino acids: CASSVRVTRDTQYF. The CDR3 DNA sequence: TGTGCCAGCAGCGTTAGGGTAACTCGGGATACGCAGTATTTT.